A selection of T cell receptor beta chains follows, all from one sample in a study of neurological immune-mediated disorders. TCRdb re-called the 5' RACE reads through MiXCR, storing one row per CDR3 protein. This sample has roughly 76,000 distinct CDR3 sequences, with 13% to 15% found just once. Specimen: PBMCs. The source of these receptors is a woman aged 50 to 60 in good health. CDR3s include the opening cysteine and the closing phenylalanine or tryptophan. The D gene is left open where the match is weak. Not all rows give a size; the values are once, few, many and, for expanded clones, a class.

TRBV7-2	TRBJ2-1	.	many	CASREQASSYNEQFF	TGTGCCAGCAGGGAGCAGGCGAGCTCCTACAATGAGCAGTTCTTC
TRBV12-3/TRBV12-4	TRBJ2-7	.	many	CASSFFYEQYF	TGTGCCAGCAGTTTTTTCTACGAGCAGTACTTC
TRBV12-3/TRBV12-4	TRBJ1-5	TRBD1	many	CASSLGRDSNQPQHF	TGTGCCAGCAGTTTGGGCCGGGACAGTAATCAGCCCCAGCATTTT
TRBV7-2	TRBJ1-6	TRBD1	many	CASSLGRQGTLHF	TGTGCCAGCAGCTTAGGGCGACAGGGGACCCTCCACTTT
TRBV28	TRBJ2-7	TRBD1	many	CASSSPGQWSYEQYF	TGTGCCAGCAGCTCACCGGGACAGTGGTCCTACGAGCAGTACTTC
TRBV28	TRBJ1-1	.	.	CASSLLTNAEAFF	TGTGCCAGCAGTTTATTGACCAACGCTGAAGCTTTCTTT
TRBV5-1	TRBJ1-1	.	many	CASSPHKVGDDTEAFF	TGCGCCAGCAGCCCCCATAAGGTCGGGGACGACACTGAAGCTTTCTTT
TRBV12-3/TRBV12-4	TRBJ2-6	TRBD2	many	CASSLAGRAGANVLTF	TGTGCCAGCAGTTTAGCCGGGAGGGCTGGGGCCAACGTCCTGACTTTC
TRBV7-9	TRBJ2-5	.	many	CASSPSLQETQYF	TGTGCCAGCAGCCCGTCCCTCCAAGAGACCCAGTACTTC
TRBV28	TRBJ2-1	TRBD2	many	CASSQNRGLAGAHNEQFF	TGTGCCAGCAGTCAAAATCGAGGACTAGCGGGAGCCCACAATGAGCAGTTCTTC
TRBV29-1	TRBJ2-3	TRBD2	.	CSVEYPSGSLETQYF	TGCAGCGTCGAATACCCTAGCGGGAGTTTGGAAACTCAGTATTTT
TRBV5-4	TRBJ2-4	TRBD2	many	CASSRRSGGVGGSKNIQYF	TGTGCCAGCAGTCGTCGAAGCGGGGGGGTTGGGGGGTCCAAAAACATTCAGTACTTC
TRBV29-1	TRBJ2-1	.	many	CSVRSMGEQFF	TGCAGCGTGAGGTCTATGGGTGAGCAGTTCTTC
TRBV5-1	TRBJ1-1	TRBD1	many	CASSPGQLMNTEAFF	TGCGCCAGCAGCCCGGGACAGCTAATGAACACTGAAGCTTTCTTT
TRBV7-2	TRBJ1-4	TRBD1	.	CASSPWDRTLATNEKLFF	TGTGCCAGCAGCCCATGGGACAGGACCCTTGCAACTAATGAAAAACTGTTTTTT
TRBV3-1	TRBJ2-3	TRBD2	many	CASSQDWRGVPTDTQYF	TGTGCCAGCAGCCAAGATTGGCGGGGGGTACCCACAGATACGCAGTATTTT